Listed here are 28 T cell receptor beta chains from one sample, sequenced in a study of blood T cells in healthy people across ages. Then a second PCR, running about 6 to 12 cycles, was carried out with a sample-barcoded 5' primer and a J-beta primer mix. TCRdb redid the calling of the 5' RACE reads with MiXCR, one entry per CDR3 protein. Among about 760,000 distinct CDR3 sequences listed, about 56% were seen once. Input material: blood. These receptors all stem from a man aged 35-49 years in good health.

The CDR3 spells CSARQGAAYEQYF. CDR3 nucleotide sequence: TGCAGTGCAAGACAGGGGGCCGCCTACGAGCAGTACTTC. The rearrangement uses TRBV20-1 and TRBJ2-7; 10 nucleotides align to TRBD1. Germline V gene sequence: CDR1 DFQATT, CDR2 SNEGSKA (reference sequence). The CDR3 spans 13 residues. V was clipped by 6 bases and J by 2 bases; unmatched bases: 4.

This clonotype was detected once. The J gene is TRBJ1-1, the V gene TRBV20-1; D uncertain. Germline V gives CDR1 DFQATT, CDR2 SNEGSKA (reference sequence). This CDR3 region has 14 residues. Trimming cost V 4 bases and J 1 base, with 13 bases left between them. The CDR3 loop reads CSAKGDNRNTEAFF. The CDR3 coding sequence is TGCAGTGCTAAAGGTGACAACCGGAACACTGAAGCTTTCTTT.

This chain joins TRBV6-6 and TRBJ1-2; D possibly corresponds to TRBD1 (5 bases). CDR3 length: 14 residues. CDR1 MNHNY and CDR2 SVGAGI come from the germline V gene (reference sequence). Trimming removed 7 bases from V and 8 bases from J, with 20 bases in between. CDR3 coding DNA: TGTGCCAGCAAAACCCCAGACAGCCTAGCCGGCTACACCTTC. Protein sequence: CASKTPDSLAGYTF.

A single count supports this clonotype. The V gene is TRBV4-2, the J gene TRBJ2-7, with 14 bases fitting TRBD2. The V and J ends lost 6 bases and 0 bases, in that order; junction bases with no gene match: 7. From germline, CDR1 is LGHNA and CDR2 YNFKEQ. CDR3 length: 17 residues. The CDR3 is CASSPTTSGRGSYEQYF. CDR3 coding DNA: TGTGCCAGCAGTCCTACGACTAGCGGGAGGGGCTCCTACGAGCAGTACTTC.

A remark on this clonotype: A read error may explain this, as a much larger clone is one base away. The chain is built from TRBV20-1 and TRBJ2-3; tentative D call: TRBD1 (6 bases). The germline V and J ends were trimmed by 6 bases and 10 bases, with 20 bases remaining between them. CDR1 is DFQATT and CDR2 is SNEGSKA in the germline V gene (reference sequence). The CDR3 loop spans 13 amino acids. The CDR3: CSAEAQEGGAQYF. CDR3 DNA sequence: TGCAGTGCCGAAGCCCAAGAAGGGGGTGCGCAGTATTTT.

The rearrangement joins TRBV6-5 to TRBJ1-2, with TRBD1 identical over 8 bases. The V gene end was trimmed by 4 bases and the J gene end by 3 bases; junction bases not matched to a gene: 7. This CDR3 is built from 15 residues. CDR1 MNHEY and CDR2 SVGAGI come from the germline V gene. DNA for the CDR3: TGTGCCAGCAGTTTTACAGGGGGAATCGACTATGGCTACACCTTC. It yields the protein CASSFTGGIDYGYTF.

The chain links TRBV24-1 to TRBJ2-7; D perhaps matches TRBD2 (6 bases). Per germline, CDR1 KGHDR and CDR2 SFDVKD. The germline V and J ends were trimmed by 4 bases and 6 bases, with 24 bases remaining between them. This CDR3 is 17 amino acids long. The CDR3 sequence is CATSDPKGPSAGGEQYF. CDR3 in DNA: TGTGCCACCAGTGACCCCAAAGGTCCTAGCGCCGGGGGCGAGCAGTACTTC.

About this clonotype itself: A much larger clone lies one base from this, so it may be a read error. The chain couples TRBV15 to TRBJ2-1; D ambiguous. Germline CDR1 and CDR2: LNHNV and YYDKDF (reference sequence). This CDR3 has 13 residues. Written as DNA, the CDR3 is TGTGCCACCAGCAGAGGGGCAGTCAATGGGCAGTTCTTC. It codes for CATSRGAVNGQFF.

This clonotype was seen more than once but under ten times. The rearrangement links TRBV3-1 to TRBJ1-6; a possible D gene is TRBD1 (5 bases). Germline CDR1 is LGHDT and CDR2 is YNNKEL (reference sequence). This CDR3 is built from 15 residues. V dropped 2 bases and J dropped 7 bases, with 12 bases sitting between them. The CDR3 region is CASSQMARTNSPLHF. CDR3 bases: TGTGCCAGCAGCCAAATGGCCAGGACAAATTCACCCCTCCACTTT.

V gene TRBV24-1 combines with J gene TRBJ2-2, with a possible D match to TRBD1 (6 bases). This CDR3 region has 15 residues. Germline CDR1 KGHDR, CDR2 SFDVKD. Trimming stripped 3 bases from V and 5 bases from J, with 12 bases between. The CDR3 loop is CATSDQTGLTGELFF. CDR3 coding DNA: TGTGCCACCAGTGATCAAACAGGGTTAACCGGGGAGCTGTTTTTT.

This clonotype was detected a few times. V gene TRBV12-3 or TRBV12-4 combines with J gene TRBJ2-3; D is undetermined. V dropped 3 bases and J dropped 7 bases, with 8 bases sitting between them. There are 12 residues in the CDR3. As DNA, the CDR3 is TGTGCCAGCAGTTTTCCGGAAAATACGCAGTATTTT. Its protein product is CASSFPENTQYF.

The V call is TRBV4-2, the J call TRBJ2-7; TRBD2 matches 8 bases. The CDR3 has 15 residues. The germline CDR1 and CDR2 sequences are LGHNA and YNFKEQ. The J segment lost 3 bases and the V segment lost 1 base, leaving 5 bases of the junction unmatched. CDR3 coding DNA: TGTGCCAGCAGCCAAGCGCGGGGGGCAGTCTACGAGCAGTACTTC. Its translation: CASSQARGAVYEQYF.

This clonotype was seen a few times. J is TRBJ2-5 and V is TRBV11-2; 9 bases match TRBD2. Germline CDR1 reads SGHAT; CDR2 reads FQNNGV. The CDR3 sequence is 20 residues long. V lost 6 bases to trimming and J lost 6 bases; unmatched junction nucleotides: 26. In DNA, the CDR3 is TGTGCCAGCAGACTAGAATCGGTGGGACTGGCGGGGGGGCTGGTACAGACCCAGTACTTC. Encoded protein: CASRLESVGLAGGLVQTQYF.

This clonotype was counted a single time. The genes are TRBV5-6 and TRBJ1-4; D might be TRBD1 (5 bases). The germline V gene encodes CDR1 SGHDT and CDR2 YYEEEE. Trimming pared 0 bases from V and 8 bases from J, leaving 14 bases between. This CDR3 comprises 15 residues. CDR3 loop: CASSLERQWSEKLFF. The CDR3 DNA sequence: TGTGCCAGCAGCTTGGAGCGACAGTGGTCGGAAAAACTGTTTTTT.

The count of this clonotype is one. The rearrangement uses TRBV7-8 and TRBJ2-7, with D possibly TRBD1 on 8 matching bases. CDR3 length equals 15 residues. The V end lost 5 bases, the J end lost 3 bases, and 17 bases lay between the germline ends. Germline CDR1 is SGHVS and CDR2 is FQNEAQ. DNA of the CDR3: TGTGCCAGCAGCAGCGGGACAGGTCTACTCTACGAGCAGTACTTC. It yields the protein CASSSGTGLLYEQYF.

This clonotype has a count of ten or more. The chain employs TRBV29-1 and TRBJ2-7, with 15 bases matching TRBD2. The germline V gene encodes CDR1 SQVTM and CDR2 ANQGSEA. V gave up 7 bases and J gave up 4 bases; unmatched junction bases: 17. The CDR3 is 18 residues long. The CDR3 sequence: CSAVRGGLAGGVGYEQYF. The CDR3 nucleotides read TGCAGCGCGGTACGGGGGGGACTAGCGGGAGGAGTCGGATACGAGCAGTACTTC.

This clonotype was seen just once. The chain couples TRBV12-3 or TRBV12-4 to TRBJ2-5; D remains ambiguous. This CDR3 has 13 amino acids. With 7 bases removed from V and 0 bases from J, the gap between germline ends came to 9 bases. The CDR3 sequence is CASNDLNQETQYF. In nucleotides, the CDR3 is TGTGCCAGCAACGACTTGAACCAAGAGACCCAGTACTTC.

The chain uses TRBV28 and TRBJ1-6; D gene unclear. Trimming cost V 5 bases and J 13 bases, with 12 bases left between them. This CDR3 comprises 12 residues. Germline V gene sequence: CDR1 MDHEN, CDR2 SYDVKM. As DNA, the CDR3 is TGTGCCAGCAGTGGTTCTCTGGGGCCCCTCCACTTT. Protein sequence: CASSGSLGPLHF.

The V call is TRBV11-2, the J call TRBJ2-1; D assignment may be TRBD1 or TRBD2 (6 bases each). Germline CDR1 is SGHAT and CDR2 is FQNNGV. This CDR3 has 14 amino acids. The V end was cut by 3 bases, the J end by 10 bases, with 16 bases between. The CDR3 DNA follows: TGTGCCAGCAGCTTCCCCTCCGGGGGCCGCGAGCAGTTCTTC. Translated, it gives CASSFPSGGREQFF.

This chain joins TRBV20-1 and TRBJ2-1; D tentatively reads TRBD1 or TRBD2 (5 bases each). There are 14 residues in the CDR3. Germline assignment: CDR1 DFQATT and CDR2 SNEGSKA (reference sequence). Trimming took off 6 bases at V and 6 bases at J, with 18 bases between the two ends. The CDR3 region has the DNA TGCAGTGCCACCCCCGGGACCCTTTCCAATGAGCAGTTCTTC. Residues: CSATPGTLSNEQFF.

This clonotype showed up just a few times. This chain connects TRBV5-1 to TRBJ2-3; 11 nucleotides align to TRBD2. J gave up 6 bases and V 5 bases, and 5 bases lay outside the gene matches. Germline-derived CDR1 and CDR2 are SGHRS and YFSETQ. There are 14 residues in the CDR3. CDR3 loop: CASRLAGEGDTQYF. In nucleotides, the CDR3 is TGCGCCAGCAGACTAGCGGGAGAGGGGGATACGCAGTATTTT.

This chain connects TRBV7-2 to TRBJ1-5; possible D gene TRBD1, 6 bases. Germline lookup yields CDR1 SGHTA and CDR2 FQGNSA. V was pared by 9 bases and J by 2 bases, with 20 bases between. This CDR3 has 16 amino acids. The CDR3, as DNA: TGTGCCAGTCGACTTGGGGGCGCAGGGGGCAATCAGCCCCAGCATTTT. Translation gives CASRLGGAGGNQPQHF.

The V gene is TRBV5-1, the J gene TRBJ2-6, with D perhaps TRBD1 or TRBD2 (5 bases each). CDR1 SGHRS and CDR2 YFSETQ come from the germline V gene. The CDR3 has 20 residues. The V gene lost 0 bases and the J gene lost 0 bases, with 19 bases spanning the gap. The CDR3 coding sequence is TGCGCCAGCAGCTTGGCCGATCTGAGGGGAATCGTCTCTGGGGCCAACGTCCTGACTTTC. This gives the protein CASSLADLRGIVSGANVLTF.

This chain uses TRBV4-2 with TRBJ1-2; 7 nucleotides match TRBD1. The CDR3 covers 15 residues. Germline assignment: CDR1 LGHNA and CDR2 YNFKEQ. Trimming removed 1 base from V and 7 bases from J; junction bases left unmatched: 9. The CDR3 is CASSQGLTGESGYTF. In DNA form, the CDR3 reads TGTGCCAGCAGCCAAGGCTTAACAGGGGAGTCTGGCTACACCTTC.

J is TRBJ2-3 and V is TRBV28, with 12 bases that match TRBD2. This CDR3 is 16 amino acids long. The V gene end was trimmed by 3 bases and the J gene end by 5 bases; junction bases not matched to a gene: 6. Germline CDR1 is MDHEN and CDR2 is SYDVKM. The CDR3, as DNA: TGTGCCAGCAGTTTTGTGGGACTAGCGGGCGGAGATACGCAGTATTTT. Encoded protein: CASSFVGLAGGDTQYF.

This clonotype appeared a few times. The V gene is TRBV6-5, the J gene TRBJ2-5; D remains ambiguous. The germline V gene encodes CDR1 MNHEY and CDR2 SVGAGI. V gave up 2 bases and J gave up 0 bases, with 7 bases separating them. The CDR3 spans 14 residues. CDR3 amino acids: CASSYGPNQETQYF. The CDR3 DNA follows: TGTGCCAGCAGTTACGGGCCAAACCAAGAGACCCAGTACTTC.

V usage is TRBV7-2 and J usage is TRBJ2-3; weak D call: TRBD2 (6 bases). The CDR3 has 14 amino acids. Trimming took off 8 bases at V and 6 bases at J, with 18 bases between the two ends. CDR1 and CDR2 (germline): SGHTA, FQGNSA. CDR3 sequence (DNA): TGTGCCAGCCTACTCGGGGCAGGGAGGGATACGCAGTATTTT. Residues: CASLLGAGRDTQYF.

This sequence joins TRBV9 and TRBJ2-3, with TRBD2 matching 10 bases. This CDR3 region has 14 residues. CDR1 and CDR2 (germline): SGDLS, YYNGEE. V dropped 6 bases and J dropped 5; count of bases not matched to a gene: 6. The chain's CDR3 is CASTASGSGDTQYF. CDR3 bases: TGTGCCAGCACCGCTAGCGGGAGTGGAGATACGCAGTATTTT.